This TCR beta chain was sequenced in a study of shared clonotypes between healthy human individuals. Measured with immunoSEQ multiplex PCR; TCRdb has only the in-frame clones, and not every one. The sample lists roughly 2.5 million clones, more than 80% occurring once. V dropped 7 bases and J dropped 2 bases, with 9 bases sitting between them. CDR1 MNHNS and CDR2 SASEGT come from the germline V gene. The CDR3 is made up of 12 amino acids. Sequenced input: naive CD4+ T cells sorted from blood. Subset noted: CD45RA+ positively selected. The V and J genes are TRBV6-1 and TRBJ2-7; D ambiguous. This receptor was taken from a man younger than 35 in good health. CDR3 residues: CASNEPTYEQYF. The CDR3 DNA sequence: TGTGCCAGCAACGAACCTACCTACGAGCAGTACTTC.